Listed below are T cell receptor beta chains from one sample, sequenced in a study of shared clonotypes between healthy human individuals. Sequenced by immunoSEQ multiplex PCR; TCRdb stores in-frame clones only, minus some. The sample includes 1.6 million or so clones, roughly 96% of them seen just once. The specimen sequenced was naive CD4+ T cells sorted from blood. Every receptor here comes from a man younger than 45 in good health. The CDR3 runs from the conserved cysteine through the conserved F or W. The D gene is left open where the match is weak. Clone size appears in some rows only: once, few, many, or a class for an expanded clone.

v_call	d_call	clone_size	j_call	cdr3_nt	cdr3_aa
TRBV28	-	-	TRBJ1-5	TGTGCCAGCAGTTCAGCCGGGAATAGCAATCAGCCCCAGCATTTT	CASSSAGNSNQPQHF
TRBV6-1	-	-	TRBJ1-1	TGTGCCAGCAGTGGAATACCAGGGGTTTTGAACACTGAAGCTTTCTTT	CASSGIPGVLNTEAFF
TRBV5-5	TRBD2	once	TRBJ2-7	TGTGCCAGCAGCGTGGGACTAGCGGCGACCTACGAGCAGTACTTC	CASSVGLAATYEQYF
TRBV6-5	-	-	TRBJ1-5	TGTGCCAGCAGCCCCGGTGTGGGCAGGGGAAAGCCCCAGCATTTT	CASSPGVGRGKPQHF
TRBV10-2	TRBD1	-	TRBJ1-3	TGCGCCAGCACGACAGGGGGCGGCGGGACTGGAAACACCATATATTTT	CASTTGGGGTGNTIYF
TRBV6-6	TRBD1	-	TRBJ1-5	TGTGCCAGCAGCCGTCCCGGGACAGGGCAGCCCCAGCATTTT	CASSRPGTGQPQHF
TRBV27	-	-	TRBJ2-7	TGTGCCAGCAGTTTACCCGTTCCCAGCTACGAGCAGTACTTC	CASSLPVPSYEQYF
TRBV6-1	-	-	TRBJ1-1	TGTGCCAGCAGTGAATATGTCGCGGAGAACACTGAAGCTTTCTTT	CASSEYVAENTEAFF
TRBV29-1	-	-	TRBJ2-3	TGCAGCGCCCACACCCTCTTCACAGATACGCAGTATTTT	CSAHTLFTDTQYF
TRBV11-2	-	-	TRBJ1-4	TGTGCCAGCAGCTTATCCCAGGGGAAACTGTTTTTT	CASSLSQGKLFF
TRBV9	TRBD2	-	TRBJ2-7	TGTGCCAGCAGCGCGGGACTAGCGGATACCTACGAGCAGTACTTC	CASSAGLADTYEQYF
TRBV5-1	TRBD1	once	TRBJ2-4	TGCGCCAGCAGCTTGGTGGGACAGGGAGTAGCCAAAAACATTCAGTACTTC	CASSLVGQGVAKNIQYF
TRBV19	-	-	TRBJ2-2	TGTGCCAGTAGTCATGGACAGCCGAACACCGGGGAGCTGTTTTTT	CASSHGQPNTGELFF
TRBV7-3	-	-	TRBJ2-7	TGTGCCAGCAGCTTAATGCATGGTAAACCGGGCGAGCAGTACTTC	CASSLMHGKPGEQYF
TRBV7-9	-	-	TRBJ2-1	TGTGCCAGCAGCCCTAGACTCCGTGAGGGCAATGAGCAGTTCTTC	CASSPRLREGNEQFF
TRBV11-2	-	few	TRBJ1-3	TGTGCCAGCAGCACGGGGACCCCCATATATTTT	CASSTGTPIYF
TRBV18	-	-	TRBJ2-4	TGTGCCAGCTCACCACTTTCGGCGGCCAGTGGCGGCAAAAACATTCAGTACTTC	CASSPLSAASGGKNIQYF